Listed below are T cell receptor beta chains from one sample, sequenced in a study of blood T cell repertoires in COVID-19. Sequenced by immunoSEQ multiplex PCR; TCRdb stores in-frame clones only, minus some. Of about 260,000 clones listed, more than 80% were seen once; the top ten hold roughly 3.7%. What was sequenced was peripheral blood. The receptors come from a woman in her 40s with acute or convalescent COVID-19. Both conserved end residues are part of each CDR3. The D gene is left open where the match is weak. The size entry is marked missing in some rows and otherwise reads once, few, many or a size class.

TRBV9	.	TRBJ1-1	15	.	TGTGCCAGCAGCCCCCGGGGGGCCGGGGGGTTTGAAGCTTTCTTT	CASSPRGAGGFEAFF
TRBV7-3	TRBD1	TRBJ1-1	15	.	TGTGCCAGCAGCTGGGGGACAGTAAGCAACACTGAAGCTTTCTTT	CASSWGTVSNTEAFF
TRBV15	TRBD1	TRBJ1-1	15	.	TGTGCCACCAGCGCACGCCGGGACAGGGTTTCTGAAGCTTTCTTT	CATSARRDRVSEAFF
TRBV5-1	TRBD1	TRBJ1-1	13	.	TGCGCCAGCAGGCAGGGACAGAGAACTGAAGCTTTCTTT	CASRQGQRTEAFF
TRBV7-8	.	TRBJ1-2	16	.	TGTGCCAGCAGCACCCCCGAGGGGAGGACTAACTATGGCTACACCTTC	CASSTPEGRTNYGYTF
TRBV7-9	TRBD1	TRBJ1-2	13	few	TGTGCCAGCAGCACGACAGGGAACTATGGCTACACCTTC	CASSTTGNYGYTF
TRBV2	TRBD1	TRBJ2-6	15	.	TGTGCCAGCAGTGGCTCAGGGGGCAAGGCCAACGTCCTGACTTTC	CASSGSGGKANVLTF
TRBV6-5	TRBD2	TRBJ2-5	14	.	TGTGCCAGCAGTACAAGCGGGGGCGAGGGAGCCCAGTACTTC	CASSTSGGEGAQYF
TRBV2	.	TRBJ1-5	14	.	TGTGCCAGCAGTGCTCGGACGGGGGATCAGCCCCAGCATTTT	CASSARTGDQPQHF
TRBV3-1/TRBV3-2	.	TRBJ1-5	16	few	TGTGCCAGCAGCCAAGGGTCAGGGTATAGCAATCAGCCCCAGCATTTT	CASSQGSGYSNQPQHF
TRBV30	.	TRBJ2-2	15	.	TGTGCCTGGAAGTTCATTCCGGAGGGGACCGGGGAGCTGTTTTTT	CAWKFIPEGTGELFF
TRBV7-9	.	TRBJ2-3	18	.	TGTGCCAGCAGCTTAGTGAAAGGACTCGAACTAAGCACAGATACGCAGTATTTT	CASSLVKGLELSTDTQYF
TRBV4-1	TRBD1	TRBJ1-5	16	.	TGCGCCAGCAGCAAAACGACAGGGGTTATCAATCAGCCCCAGCATTTT	CASSKTTGVINQPQHF
TRBV6-2/TRBV6-3	.	TRBJ1-2	19	.	TGTGCCAGCAGTTACACCACGCAACCCGACGGGCGGGCTAACTATGGCTACACCTTC	CASSYTTQPDGRANYGYTF
TRBV11-2	.	TRBJ1-1	15	.	TGTGCCAGCAGCATCCCGGGCGGGGAGAACACTGAAGCTTTCTTT	CASSIPGGENTEAFF
TRBV7-2	TRBD1	TRBJ1-2	14	.	TGTGCCAGCAGCTTCGGACAGGGCGGCTATGGCTACACCTTC	CASSFGQGGYGYTF
TRBV9	TRBD1	TRBJ1-1	15	.	TGTGCCAGCCGGCGGGACAGCGTAAAACTTTCTGAAGCTTTCTTT	CASRRDSVKLSEAFF
TRBV14	.	TRBJ1-3	14	.	TGTGCCAGCAGCCAAGTCTCAGCTGGAAACACCATATATTTT	CASSQVSAGNTIYF
TRBV5-1	TRBD1	TRBJ2-3	14	.	TGCGCCAGCAAGACAGGGGCGCATGGAGATACGCAGTATTTT	CASKTGAHGDTQYF
TRBV11-2	.	TRBJ2-1	13	.	TGTGCCAGCAGCTTAAATCAGGGTGAGGAGCAGTTCTTC	CASSLNQGEEQFF
TRBV4-1	.	TRBJ1-2	17	.	TGCGCCAGCAGCCAAGATCCCAACGACAGGTTTAACTATGGCTACACCTTC	CASSQDPNDRFNYGYTF
TRBV5-5	.	TRBJ1-6	14	.	TGTGCCAGCAGCTTGGTAGACACCTATTCACCCCTCCACTTT	CASSLVDTYSPLHF
TRBV11-2	TRBD1	TRBJ1-1	16	.	TGTGCCAGCAGCTTACGTCCCGGGACAGCGAACACTGAAGCTTTCTTT	CASSLRPGTANTEAFF
TRBV6-5	.	TRBJ1-2	12	.	TGTGCCAGCACTCCGGGTAACTATGGCTACACCTTC	CASTPGNYGYTF
TRBV15	.	TRBJ1-1	13	.	TGTGCCACCAGCTTAGAGTGGAACACTGAAGCTTTCTTT	CATSLEWNTEAFF
TRBV18	.	TRBJ2-5	16	.	TGTGCCAGCTCACCACTATCCGGGACATTCCAAGAGACCCAGTACTTC	CASSPLSGTFQETQYF
TRBV7-8	TRBD1	TRBJ1-2	15	.	TGTGCCAGCAGCACCTACAGGGGGACTAACTATGGCTACACCTTC	CASSTYRGTNYGYTF
TRBV5-1	TRBD1	TRBJ2-5	16	.	TGCGCCAGCAGCTTGTCCGGGACAGGGAGGAGGGAGACCCAGTACTTC	CASSLSGTGRRETQYF
TRBV3-1/TRBV3-2	TRBD2	TRBJ2-1	16	.	TGTGCCAGCAGCCAGGCGGGGACTAGCGGGTCGAATGAGCAGTTCTTC	CASSQAGTSGSNEQFF
TRBV27	TRBD2	TRBJ2-1	13	.	TGTGCCAGCACTAGCGGGGGGCACAATGAGCAGTTCTTC	CASTSGGHNEQFF
TRBV2	.	TRBJ1-5	15	.	TGTGCCAGCAGCTCGTCGGGTCAGGGTCATCAGCCCCAGCATTTT	CASSSSGQGHQPQHF
TRBV10-3	TRBD1	TRBJ1-2	14	.	TGTGCCATCAGTGAGACGGACAGGGGCGGAGGCTACACCTTC	CAISETDRGGGYTF
TRBV7-2	TRBD1	TRBJ2-2	16	.	TGTGCCAGCAGCCCCCGGACAGGGAGAGGTTCGCGGGAGCTGTTTTTT	CASSPRTGRGSRELFF
TRBV13	TRBD1	TRBJ1-4	15	.	TGTGCCAGCAGCTTAGGAGGGCAGGGGGGCGAAAAACTGTTTTTT	CASSLGGQGGEKLFF
TRBV6-5	.	TRBJ1-2	13	few	TGTGCCAGCAGTCCGACTCCTAACTATGGCTACACCTTC	CASSPTPNYGYTF
TRBV19	.	TRBJ1-2	13	.	TGTGCCAGTAAGGAGGGAATTAACTATGGCTACACCTTC	CASKEGINYGYTF
TRBV5-1	.	TRBJ2-1	14	.	TGCGCCAGCAGCTTGGACAGCTCCTACAATGAGCAGTTCTTC	CASSLDSSYNEQFF
TRBV5-4	TRBD1	TRBJ1-2	14	.	TGTGCCAGCAGCTCGACAGGGGGGGACTATGGCTACACCTTC	CASSSTGGDYGYTF
TRBV24-1	.	TRBJ2-3	14	.	TGTGCCACCAGTTTTTCGCCCAACGCGAATACGCAGTATTTT	CATSFSPNANTQYF
TRBV18	.	TRBJ1-4	16	.	TGTGCCAGCTCACCGGTGGCAGCGGAAACTAATGAAAAACTGTTTTTT	CASSPVAAETNEKLFF
TRBV5-1	TRBD1	TRBJ1-3	15	.	TGCGCCAGCAGCGCCGGGACAGTCTCTGGAAACACCATATATTTT	CASSAGTVSGNTIYF
TRBV11-2	.	TRBJ1-1	13	.	TGTGCCAGCAGCTTAGACAGTTACACTGAAGCTTTCTTT	CASSLDSYTEAFF
TRBV30	.	TRBJ1-2	16	.	TGTGCCTGGATTATTTTTCAGGGGCGACAAGGGTATGGCTACACCTTC	CAWIIFQGRQGYGYTF
TRBV5-1	.	TRBJ2-3	16	.	TGCGCCAGCATGCCTTTACGGTCGGGGGGCACAGATACGCAGTATTTT	CASMPLRSGGTDTQYF
TRBV24-1	TRBD1	TRBJ2-1	14	.	TGTGCCACCGAAGGGACAGCCTCCTACAATGAGCAGTTCTTC	CATEGTASYNEQFF
TRBV5-1	TRBD2	TRBJ2-1	14	.	TGCGCCAGCAGCTTGGGTGCGGGGGGGTCGGAGCAGTTCTTC	CASSLGAGGSEQFF
TRBV11-3	.	TRBJ2-3	14	.	TGTGCCAGCAGCTTAGCCAGTAGCACAGATACGCAGTATTTT	CASSLASSTDTQYF
TRBV6-5	.	TRBJ2-5	15	.	TGTGCCAGCAGTTACTCGGCGGGGTTGGAAGAGACCCAGTACTTC	CASSYSAGLEETQYF
TRBV11-2	.	TRBJ2-1	15	.	TGTGCCAGCAGTCTGGGGGACTCATGGATCAATGAGCAGTTCTTC	CASSLGDSWINEQFF
TRBV18	.	TRBJ1-1	15	.	TGTGCCAGCTCACCGCGGATCAGTTTGAACACTGAAGCTTTCTTT	CASSPRISLNTEAFF
TRBV19	.	TRBJ1-5	15	.	TGTGCCAGTACTCGAACCACAGGTTTAAATCAGCCCCAGCATTTT	CASTRTTGLNQPQHF
TRBV3-1/TRBV3-2	TRBD1	TRBJ1-1	15	.	TGTGCCAGCAGCCCGAGGGGGCTGCCGAACACTGAAGCTTTCTTT	CASSPRGLPNTEAFF
TRBV7-6	TRBD2	TRBJ2-1	16	.	TGTGCCAGCAGCTCACTTTCGGGGGGGTACTACAATGAGCAGTTCTTC	CASSSLSGGYYNEQFF